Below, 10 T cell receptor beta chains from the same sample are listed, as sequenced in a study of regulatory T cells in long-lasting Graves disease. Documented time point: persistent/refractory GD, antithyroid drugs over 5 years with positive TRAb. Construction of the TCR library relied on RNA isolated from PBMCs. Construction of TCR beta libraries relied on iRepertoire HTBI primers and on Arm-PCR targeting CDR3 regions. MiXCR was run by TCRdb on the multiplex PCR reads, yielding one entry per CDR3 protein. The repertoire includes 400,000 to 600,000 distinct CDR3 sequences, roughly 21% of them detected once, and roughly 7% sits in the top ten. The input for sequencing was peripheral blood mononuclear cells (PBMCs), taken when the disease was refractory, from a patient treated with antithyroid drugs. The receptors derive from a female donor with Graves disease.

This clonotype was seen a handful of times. The CDR3 DNA sequence: TGTGCCAGCAGCTTAAACCCGGGGGACGCCCGAACCCTTAACTATGGCTACACCTTC. It translates to CASSLNPGDARTLNYGYTF. This chain links TRBV7-3 with TRBJ1-2; tentatively, D is TRBD1 (5 bases). The CDR3 has 19 amino acids. The germline gives CDR1 SGHTA, CDR2 FQGTGA. V lost 1 base and J lost 1, with 22 bases in between.

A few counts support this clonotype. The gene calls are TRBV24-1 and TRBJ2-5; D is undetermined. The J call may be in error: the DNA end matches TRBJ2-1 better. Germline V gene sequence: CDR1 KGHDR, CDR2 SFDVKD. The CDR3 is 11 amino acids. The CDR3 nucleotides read TGTGCCACCAGTGATTACGATGAGCAGTTCTTC. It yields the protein CATSDYDEQFF.

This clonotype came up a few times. As DNA, the CDR3 is TGCAGCGTTGGAGGGCGGGTTATGAACACTGAAGCTTTCTTT. It yields the protein CSVGGRVMNTEAFF. The chain is built from TRBV29-1 and TRBJ1-1; D call uncertain. Trimming took off 4 bases at V and 0 bases at J, with 12 bases between the two ends. The CDR3 totals 14 residues. The germline CDR1 and CDR2 sequences are SQVTM and ANQGSEA.

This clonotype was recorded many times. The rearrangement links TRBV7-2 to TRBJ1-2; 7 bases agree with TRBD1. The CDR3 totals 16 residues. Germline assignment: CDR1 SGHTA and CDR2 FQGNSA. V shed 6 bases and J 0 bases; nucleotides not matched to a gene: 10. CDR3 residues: CASRQTGVRANYGYTF. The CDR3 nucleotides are TGTGCCAGCAGGCAAACAGGGGTTCGAGCTAACTATGGCTACACCTTC.

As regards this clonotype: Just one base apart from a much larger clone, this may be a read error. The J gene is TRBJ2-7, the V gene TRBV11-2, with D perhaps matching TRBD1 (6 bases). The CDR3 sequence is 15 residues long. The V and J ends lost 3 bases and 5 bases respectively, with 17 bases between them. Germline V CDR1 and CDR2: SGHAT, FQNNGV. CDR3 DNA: TGTGCCAGCAGCTTCTACCTAGGACAGTCCAACGAGCAGTACTTC. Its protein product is CASSFYLGQSNEQYF.

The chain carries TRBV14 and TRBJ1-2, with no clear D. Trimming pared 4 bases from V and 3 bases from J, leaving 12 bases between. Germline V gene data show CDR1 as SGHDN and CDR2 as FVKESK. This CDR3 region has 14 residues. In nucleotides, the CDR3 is TGTGCCAGCAGCCCCCTGGGCACCCACTATGGCTACACCTTC. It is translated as CASSPLGTHYGYTF.

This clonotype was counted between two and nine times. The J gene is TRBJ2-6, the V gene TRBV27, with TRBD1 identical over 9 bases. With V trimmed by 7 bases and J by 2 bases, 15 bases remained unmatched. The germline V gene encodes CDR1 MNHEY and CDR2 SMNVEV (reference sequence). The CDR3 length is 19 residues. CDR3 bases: TGTGCCAGCAAAATAACAGGGGGCCCTTTCCGTCCTGGGGCCAACGTCCTGACTTTC. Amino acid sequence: CASKITGGPFRPGANVLTF.

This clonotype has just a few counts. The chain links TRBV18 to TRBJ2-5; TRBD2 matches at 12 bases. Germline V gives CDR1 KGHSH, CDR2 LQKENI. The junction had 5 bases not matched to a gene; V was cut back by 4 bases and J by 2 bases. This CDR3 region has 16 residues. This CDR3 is CASSLTGLAGQETQYF. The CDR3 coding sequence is TGTGCCAGCTCACTAACTGGACTAGCGGGACAAGAGACCCAGTACTTC.

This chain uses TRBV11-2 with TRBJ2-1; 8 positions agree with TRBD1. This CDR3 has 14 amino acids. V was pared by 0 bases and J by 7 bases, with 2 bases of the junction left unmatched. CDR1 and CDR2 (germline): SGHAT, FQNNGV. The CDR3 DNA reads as TGTGCCAGCAGCTTAGAGCGACAGGGGAATGAGCAGTTCTTC. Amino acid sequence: CASSLERQGNEQFF.

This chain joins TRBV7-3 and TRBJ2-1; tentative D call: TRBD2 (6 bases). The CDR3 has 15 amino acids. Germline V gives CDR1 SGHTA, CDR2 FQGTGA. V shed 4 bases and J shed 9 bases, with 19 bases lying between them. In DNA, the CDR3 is TGTGCCAGCAGCTCCTCCGGGACTCTAAATACTGAGCAGTTCTTC. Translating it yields CASSSSGTLNTEQFF.